Below, 7 T cell receptor beta chains from the same sample are listed, as sequenced in a study of cytomegalovirus exposure and HLA in healthy donors. Primers for the PCR totalled 60 Vbeta and 13 Jbeta. Clones were sequenced by immunoSEQ multiplex PCR, and TCRdb holds only the in-frame ones, with some missing. Found here are 150,000 to 200,000 clones, 81% of them singletons; the top ten hold approximately 1.2%. Sequences were obtained from PBMCs. The receptors derive from a man over 45 in good health and CMV-seropositive.

The gene calls are TRBV7-9 and TRBJ2-7, with a weak D call TRBD2 (7 bases). The CDR3 is 13 residues long. Trimming removed 5 bases from V and 2 bases from J, with 10 bases in between. Germline-derived CDR1 and CDR2 are SEHNR and FQNEAQ (reference sequence). CDR3 region: CASSPGGPYEQYF. As DNA, the CDR3 is TGTGCCAGCAGCCCGGGGGGCCCCTACGAGCAGTACTTC.

The chain couples TRBV18 to TRBJ1-5; D is possibly TRBD1 (6 bases). Trimming left V 5 bases short and J 7 bases short, with 27 bases between. CDR3 length equals 18 residues. CDR1 and CDR2 (germline): KGHSH, LQKENI. CDR3 DNA sequence: TGTGCCAGCTCATACACGGGCTTTCGGGGGGGCGTTGAACAGCCCCAGCATTTT. Its translation is CASSYTGFRGGVEQPQHF. Looking up the rest from reference TRBV18 and TRBJ1-5 gives the full variable domain: NAGVMQNPRHLVRRRGQEARLRCSPMKGHSHVYWYRQLPEEGLKFMVYLQKENIIDESGMPKERFSAEFPKEGPSILRIQQVVRGDSAAYFCASSYTGFRGGVEQPQHFGDGTRLSIL.

V gene TRBV25-1 combines with J gene TRBJ1-1; unclear D gene. The ends were cut back, 5 bases at V and 0 bases at J, with 10 bases in the middle. This CDR3 has 14 amino acids. The germline CDR1 and CDR2 sequences are MGHDK and SYGVNS. This chain's CDR3 is CASSSVDMNTEAFF. DNA of the CDR3: TGTGCCAGCAGTTCCGTAGACATGAACACTGAAGCTTTCTTT.

The chain couples TRBV11-2 to TRBJ1-4; D perhaps matches TRBD1 (6 bases). Germline V gene lookup returns CDR1 SGHAT and CDR2 FQNNGV. Trimming removed 5 bases from V and 2 bases from J, with 15 bases in between. The CDR3 loop spans 16 amino acids. CDR3 protein: CASSTLKGGTNEKLFF. The CDR3 region has the DNA TGTGCCAGCAGCACACTAAAGGGGGGGACTAATGAAAAACTGTTTTTT.

The rearrangement uses TRBV6-1 and TRBJ2-3, with 11 nucleotides matching TRBD2. CDR1 and CDR2 from the germline V gene are MNHNS and SASEGT. The ends lost 3 bases at V and 3 bases at J; junction bases unmatched: 8. This CDR3 comprises 17 residues. CDR3 amino acids: CASSERGTSGGTDTQYF. In DNA, the CDR3 is TGTGCCAGCAGTGAGCGGGGTACTAGCGGGGGAACAGATACGCAGTATTTT.

The chain is built from TRBV28 and TRBJ1-3; TRBD1 is a possible D gene (5 bases). The CDR3 contains 17 residues. Trimming took off 4 bases at V and 0 bases at J, with 16 bases between the two ends. Germline V gives CDR1 MDHEN, CDR2 SYDVKM. The chain's CDR3 is CASSSWEGASSGNTIYF. CDR3 DNA: TGTGCCAGCAGTTCCTGGGAAGGGGCAAGCTCTGGAAACACCATATATTTT.

J is TRBJ2-3 and V is TRBV10-2; tentatively, D is TRBD2 (5 bases). This CDR3 has 14 amino acids. V was clipped by 10 bases and J by 6 bases, with 20 bases between them. Germline values: CDR1 WSHSY, CDR2 SAAADI. CDR3 protein: CATRLAQRWDTQYF. The CDR3 region has the DNA TGCGCCACCCGGCTAGCACAGAGGTGGGATACGCAGTATTTT.